This is a list of T cell receptor beta chains from one sample in a study of technical replicates of blood from a handful of donors. Sequenced by immunoSEQ multiplex PCR; TCRdb stores in-frame clones only, minus some. This table has 55,000 to 75,000 clones, about 95% appearing once. Material: PBMCs. The receptors derive from a human donor in good health. Some clones in this sample may be carry-over from other donors' samples. CDR3s include the opening cysteine and the closing phenylalanine or tryptophan. A D gene is named only where the DNA matches it firmly. Clone size appears in some rows only: once, few, many, or a class for an expanded clone.

v_call	d_call	clone_size	j_call	cdr3_length	cdr3_nt	cdr3_aa
TRBV28	.	.	TRBJ2-1	14	TGTGCCAGTTTAGCGGCAACTTGGACCGATGAGCAGTTCTTC	CASLAATWTDEQFF
TRBV7-6	.	once	TRBJ2-7	14	TGTGCCAGCAGCTTAGGTACGGGGTCCTACGAGCAGTACTTC	CASSLGTGSYEQYF
TRBV7-9	TRBD1	.	TRBJ2-5	15	TGTGCCAGCAGCTTCATTGCCAGGGGGCGGGAGACCCAGTACTTC	CASSFIARGRETQYF
TRBV18	TRBD1	.	TRBJ1-5	15	TGTGCCAGCTCACGGGGAACAGGGGAAGCGCAGCCCCAGCATTTT	CASSRGTGEAQPQHF
TRBV5-6	.	.	TRBJ2-3	16	TGTGCCAGCAGCTGGAGGACTCTTTCCAGCACAGATACGCAGTATTTT	CASSWRTLSSTDTQYF
TRBV28	TRBD1	once	TRBJ1-4	16	TGTGCCAGCAGTCCGACCGTACAGGGGGCCGGGGAAAAACTGTTTTTT	CASSPTVQGAGEKLFF
TRBV2	TRBD2	.	TRBJ2-7	17	TGTGCCAGCAGTGGCGGTCTTGGGAGGGATCACTCCTACGAGCAGTACTTC	CASSGGLGRDHSYEQYF
TRBV19	.	.	TRBJ1-1	15	TGTGCCAGTAGTATATGGGGGGCGGGGGCCACTGAAGCTTTCTTT	CASSIWGAGATEAFF
TRBV6-1	.	once	TRBJ2-5	17	TGTGCCAGCAGTGAACAGGTACTAGCAGGAGGTGCCGAGACCCAGTACTTC	CASSEQVLAGGAETQYF
TRBV28	.	.	TRBJ1-1	14	TGTGCCAGCAGTTCTCGTGGTAGGCGGACTGAAGCTTTCTTT	CASSSRGRRTEAFF
TRBV27	.	.	TRBJ2-7	14	TGTGCCAGCAGAATATCCCGGGACTCCTACGAGCAGTACTTC	CASRISRDSYEQYF
TRBV5-1	.	.	TRBJ2-3	15	TGCGCCAGCAGCTTGGAACAGGGATCTAGGGATACGCAGTATTTT	CASSLEQGSRDTQYF
TRBV5-1	TRBD1	.	TRBJ1-5	14	TGCGCCAGCAGCCCTGGGACAGGGTCTCAGCCCCAGCATTTT	CASSPGTGSQPQHF
TRBV9	.	.	TRBJ2-2	13	TGTGCCAGCAGCGTAGTAGTATCCGGGGAGCTGTTTTTT	CASSVVVSGELFF
TRBV13	TRBD2	.	TRBJ2-1	19	TGTGCCAGCAGCTTAGGGTCTTTGGGGACTAGCGGGAGGACGGGTGAGCAGTTCTTC	CASSLGSLGTSGRTGEQFF
TRBV14	.	.	TRBJ2-7	12	TGTGCCAGCAGCCACGTATCCTACGAGCAGTACTTC	CASSHVSYEQYF
TRBV5-6	.	.	TRBJ1-1	11	TGTGCCAGCAGCTTGGGACAGAGCTCTTTCTTT	CASSLGQSSFF
TRBV7-8	TRBD1	.	TRBJ1-5	14	TGTGCCAGCAGCTTAACAGGGGGGAATGAACCCCAGCATTTT	CASSLTGGNEPQHF
TRBV18	TRBD1	.	TRBJ1-4	14	TGTGCCAGCTCACCGGGACAGAGTAATGAAAAACTGTTTTTT	CASSPGQSNEKLFF
TRBV25-1	.	.	TRBJ2-7	14	TGTGCCAGCAGTAGCCCCGCGCACGGGGTCGAGCAGTACTTC	CASSSPAHGVEQYF
TRBV6-5	TRBD2	.	TRBJ2-5	14	TGTGCCAGCAGCCCAGCGGGAGGGGCTGAGACCCAGTACTTC	CASSPAGGAETQYF
TRBV15	.	.	TRBJ1-5	17	TGTGCCACCAGCACCAGAGCCCGGGGGTCGAGCAATCAGCCCCAGCATTTT	CATSTRARGSSNQPQHF
TRBV5-1	.	.	TRBJ2-5	14	TGCGCCAGCAGCTTGGTAGGGGGCCAAGAGACCCAGTACTTC	CASSLVGGQETQYF
TRBV6-5	TRBD1	.	TRBJ1-2	16	TGTGCCAGCAGTTCCACCCGGGACAGGCAATACTATGGCTACACCTTC	CASSSTRDRQYYGYTF
TRBV6-6	TRBD1	.	TRBJ1-2	14	TGTGCCAGCAGCCGGGGACAGGGGAACTATGGCTACACCTTC	CASSRGQGNYGYTF
TRBV4-3	TRBD1	.	TRBJ2-6	16	TGCGCCAGCAGTGGAGGACAGGGTTTTGGGGCCAACGTCCTGACTTTC	CASSGGQGFGANVLTF
TRBV6-1	TRBD1	.	TRBJ1-2	17	TGTGCCAGCAGTGAATTGGCAGGGGGCTTCACCTACTATGGCTACACCTTC	CASSELAGGFTYYGYTF
TRBV6-1	TRBD1	.	TRBJ1-5	16	TGTGCCAGCAGTGAAGAGGGACAGGGTATGAATCAGCCCCAGCATTTT	CASSEEGQGMNQPQHF
TRBV7-2	.	few	TRBJ1-6	14	TGTGCCAGCAGAGACGGGACAAGTTCTTCACCCCTCCACTTT	CASRDGTSSSPLHF
TRBV12-5	TRBD2	.	TRBJ2-7	14	TGTGCTAGTGGAGGACTAGCGGGAGGGAGGGAGCAGTACTTC	CASGGLAGGREQYF
TRBV6-1	TRBD1	.	TRBJ2-3	15	TGTGCCAGCACCAAGGACAGGGGAGGGCCAGATACGCAGTATTTT	CASTKDRGGPDTQYF
TRBV5-4	.	.	TRBJ1-4	14	TGTGCCAGCAGCTTGGACCCGACCGGGGAAAAACTGTTTTTT	CASSLDPTGEKLFF
TRBV9	TRBD1	.	TRBJ2-5	15	TGTGCCAGCAGCGTAGAGCAGGGGGCTGGGGAGACCCAGTACTTC	CASSVEQGAGETQYF
TRBV7-2	.	.	TRBJ2-5	12	TGTGCCAGCAGCTCCGGCCGAGGGATCCAGTACTTC	CASSSGRGIQYF
TRBV6-5	.	.	TRBJ2-3	14	TGTGCCAGCAGTTACGTCAATCGCACAGATACGCAGTATTTT	CASSYVNRTDTQYF
TRBV5-1	.	.	TRBJ2-7	16	TGCGCCAGCAGCTTGGCCGCTGCGGCAAGAACCTACGAGCAGTACTTC	CASSLAAAARTYEQYF
TRBV6-1	.	.	TRBJ1-5	13	TGTGCCACCCGGGACTACAGCAATCAGCCCCAGCATTTT	CATRDYSNQPQHF
TRBV7-2	TRBD2	.	TRBJ2-1	18	TGTGCCAGCAGCCGTAGCGGGGGGACGAAAAGCTCCTACAATGAGCAGTTCTTC	CASSRSGGTKSSYNEQFF
TRBV19	.	once	TRBJ2-7	15	TGTGCCAGTAGTAGCGACAGGGAGGATTCCTACGAGCAGTACTTC	CASSSDREDSYEQYF
TRBV7-2	.	once	TRBJ2-7	13	TGTGCCAGCAGCTTAGGGTTAACGGCAGGGCAGTACTTC	CASSLGLTAGQYF
TRBV7-8	TRBD1	.	TRBJ2-7	14	TGTGCCAGCAGCTTAGACAGGGGGCACAACGAGCAGTACTTC	CASSLDRGHNEQYF
TRBV14	.	.	TRBJ2-7	17	TGTGCCAGCAGCCGAGAGTCAGGGGTTCTGGGGGCCTACGAGCAGTACTTC	CASSRESGVLGAYEQYF
TRBV30	TRBD1	.	TRBJ1-1	16	TGTGCCTGGGTCCGGGACAGGGGGCTTGAGAACACTGAAGCTTTCTTT	CAWVRDRGLENTEAFF
TRBV4-3	.	.	TRBJ2-1	15	TGCGCCAGCAGCCCCTCCCCTGCAGGGGTGCCTTGGCAGTTCTTC	CASSPSPAGVPWQFF
TRBV4-1	.	once	TRBJ2-2	16	TGCGCCAGCAGCCAAGTCCTCGGGGGTAACACCGGGGAGCTGTTTTTT	CASSQVLGGNTGELFF
TRBV7-2	.	.	TRBJ2-2	14	TGTGCCAGCAGCTCCAGTTATGTTACCGGGGAGCTGTTTTTT	CASSSSYVTGELFF
TRBV5-1	TRBD1	once	TRBJ2-3	15	TGCGCCAGCAAAAAAACAGGGGAAATCACAGATACGCAGTATTTT	CASKKTGEITDTQYF
TRBV4-3	.	.	TRBJ1-4	13	TGCGCCAGCAGCCAAGACCCGGATGAAAAACTGTTTTTT	CASSQDPDEKLFF
TRBV30	TRBD1	.	TRBJ2-5	13	TGTGCCTGGGGAAGACAGGGAAAAGGGACCCAGTACTTC	CAWGRQGKGTQYF
TRBV6-1	TRBD1	.	TRBJ2-5	15	TGTGCCAGCGCCTCTGGCGACGAGGGGGCAGAGACCCAGTACTTC	CASASGDEGAETQYF